These 32 T cell receptor beta chains were all obtained from the same sample, sequenced in a study of molecular identifiers for immune sequencing clone quantification. TCRdb independently ran MiXCR on the PCR reads; one entry per CDR3 protein. The top ten clones hold more than 0.8% of a sample with about 510,000 distinct CDR3 sequences, over 20% of them seen once. What was sequenced was naive CD8+ T cells from blood, with Jurkat cell RNA spiked in. Subset denoted: FACS-sorted CD8+CD4-CCR7+CD45RA+ naive T cells. The source is a human donor in good health. Some libraries in this study had Jurkat cell RNA spiked in.

This clonotype was picked up a small number of times. The chain employs TRBV4-3 and TRBJ1-2, with D maybe TRBD1 (5 bases). The V gene's germline CDR1 is LGHNA and CDR2 YSLEER. The length of the CDR3 is 16 residues. The ends were cut back, 0 bases at V and 1 base at J, with 12 bases in the middle. CDR3 DNA sequence: TGCGCCAGCAGCCAAGATTGGGACGGAAATAACTATGGCTACACCTTC. This sequence encodes CASSQDWDGNNYGYTF.

This clonotype was detected many times. The V call is TRBV7-9, the J call TRBJ1-4, with a weak D call TRBD1 (5 bases). The CDR3 spans 14 residues. Germline-derived CDR1 and CDR2 are SEHNR and FQNEAQ (reference sequence). V gave up 5 bases and J gave up 3 bases, with 10 bases separating them. DNA of the CDR3: TGTGCCAGCAGCCTAGGGGCGGCTAATGAAAAACTGTTTTTT. Protein product: CASSLGAANEKLFF.

This clonotype was detected ten times or more. The chain links TRBV18 to TRBJ1-1; a possible D gene is TRBD1 (5 bases). CDR3 length: 12 amino acids. The V gene lost 8 bases and the J gene lost 6 bases, with 13 bases spanning the gap. Germline CDR1 is KGHSH and CDR2 is LQKENI. The CDR3 nucleotides are TGTGCCAGCAGTCCCCAAGGGGCTGAAGCTTTCTTT. Translated, it gives CASSPQGAEAFF.

This clonotype came up a few times. The chain links TRBV6-2 or TRBV6-3 to TRBJ2-2; no reliable D call. The CDR3 is 14 residues long. V shed 2 bases and J shed 4 bases, with 8 bases lying between them. From germline, CDR1 is MNHEY and CDR2 SVGEGT. CDR3 nucleotides: TGTGCCAGCAGTTACGCACACCCCACCGGGGAGCTGTTTTTT. It specifies CASSYAHPTGELFF.

This rearrangement joins TRBV20-1 to TRBJ2-7, with D possibly being TRBD1 (6 bases). The CDR3 is 18 amino acids. V lost 1 base, J lost 0 bases, and 22 bases lay in between. Looked up from germline, CDR1 is DFQATT and CDR2 is SNEGSKA (reference sequence). CDR3 region: CSARGQVEVQQSSYEQYF. The DNA for the CDR3 is TGCAGTGCTAGAGGACAGGTGGAGGTACAGCAGAGCTCCTACGAGCAGTACTTC.

A few counts support this clonotype. The chain couples TRBV2 to TRBJ2-1; D is unresolved. V was pared by 6 bases and J by 0 bases, with 9 bases between. This CDR3 has 14 amino acids. The germline V gene encodes CDR1 SNHLY and CDR2 FYNNEI. The DNA of the CDR3 is TGTGCCAGCAGGGTGCCGAGCTCCTACAATGAGCAGTTCTTC. This encodes CASRVPSSYNEQFF.

This clonotype was recorded at least ten times. The V call is TRBV5-6, the J call TRBJ1-6; D gene ambiguous. The germline V gene encodes CDR1 SGHDT and CDR2 YYEEEE. Trimming stripped 4 bases from V and 9 bases from J, with 11 bases between. This CDR3 is 13 amino acids long. The CDR3 sequence is CASSVGHPSPLHF. The CDR3 DNA reads TGTGCCAGCAGCGTGGGCCACCCTTCACCCCTCCACTTT.

Notes on this clonotype: A much larger clone sits a single nucleotide away, making a read error possible. The J gene is TRBJ2-7, the V gene TRBV6-2 or TRBV6-3; possibly TRBD1 for D (6 bases). The CDR3 runs to 14 residues. Germline V gene sequence: CDR1 MNHEY, CDR2 SVGEGT. DNA for the CDR3: TGTGCCAGCAGTTACGAGTCTGGGGGCTACGAGCAGCACTTC. The encoded protein is CASSYESGGYEQHF.

The gene calls are TRBV20-1 and TRBJ1-5, with 8 bases identical to TRBD1. Germline CDR1 DFQATT, CDR2 SNEGSKA (reference sequence). V trimming: 3 bases; J trimming: 6 bases; junction bases outside the gene matches: 10. CDR3 length: 15 residues. The CDR3 here is CSASLIGQGIQPQHF. The CDR3 DNA reads as TGCAGTGCTAGTTTAATTGGACAGGGTATTCAGCCCCAGCATTTT.

This clonotype has only a few counts. V is TRBV19 and J is TRBJ2-7; D is possibly TRBD2 (6 bases). CDR1 and CDR2 (germline): LNHDA, SQIVND (reference sequence). The V end was cut by 9 bases, the J end by 0 bases, with 15 bases between. The CDR3 sequence is 14 residues long. The CDR3 here is CASKRDFPSYEQYF. The CDR3 DNA follows: TGTGCCAGCAAACGGGACTTCCCCTCCTACGAGCAGTACTTC.

J is TRBJ2-7 and V is TRBV27, with D maybe TRBD2 (6 bases). This CDR3 has 15 residues. Germline-derived CDR1 and CDR2 are MNHEY and SMNVEV (reference sequence). Trimming left V 5 bases short and J 4 bases short, with 18 bases between. The CDR3: CASSPIGGWGYEQYF. CDR3 nucleotides: TGTGCCAGCAGTCCTATTGGGGGGTGGGGTTACGAGCAGTACTTC.

The chain uses TRBV7-9 and TRBJ2-1; the D gene is possibly TRBD1 (5 bases). Trimming took 5 bases from V and 3 from J, leaving 8 bases between them. The germline gives CDR1 SEHNR, CDR2 FQNEAQ (reference sequence). The CDR3 has 13 residues. The CDR3 DNA reads as TGTGCCAGCAGCAAGGACAACTACAATGAGCAGTTCTTC. It yields the protein CASSKDNYNEQFF.

This clonotype was recorded a few times. The chain combines TRBV6-5 with TRBJ1-2; 7 bases are a match to TRBD1. Germline CDR1 MNHEY, CDR2 SVGAGI. This CDR3 region has 13 residues. J was trimmed by 7 bases and V by 7 bases; bases with no gene match: 9. CDR3 in amino acids: CASTQGGGSGYTF. For the CDR3, the DNA is TGTGCCAGCACCCAGGGGGGGGGGTCTGGCTACACCTTC.

This clonotype was counted ten times or more. This chain connects TRBV20-1 to TRBJ2-7; D remains unclear. Germline values: CDR1 DFQATT, CDR2 SNEGSKA (reference sequence). CDR3 length equals 12 residues. V dropped 6 bases and J dropped 4 bases, with 13 bases sitting between them. The CDR3 sequence: CSATALGYEQYF. The CDR3 DNA reads TGCAGTGCCACAGCCCTTGGTTACGAGCAGTACTTC.

As for this clonotype: No conserved phenylalanine or tryptophan is present at the end of the CDR3, so a read error is the likely explanation. The chain combines TRBV6-5 with TRBJ2-1; D perhaps matches TRBD2 (5 bases). Trimming shortened V by 8 bases and J by 6 bases, and 14 bases separated the two germline ends. The CDR3 covers 13 residues. CDR1 is MNHEY, CDR2 SVGAGI, per germline. CDR3 region: CASGGTRSNEQFI. The CDR3 DNA follows: TGTGCCAGCGGAGGCACGCGCTCCAATGAGCAGTTCATC.

This clonotype has ten or more counts. This chain joins TRBV6-2 or TRBV6-3 and TRBJ1-5; 7 nucleotides align to TRBD1. CDR1 is MNHEY and CDR2 is SVGEGT in the germline V gene. This CDR3 has 18 amino acids. The V gene end was trimmed by 0 bases and the J gene end by 0 bases; junction bases not matched to a gene: 8. CDR3 nucleotide sequence: TGTGCCAGCAGTTACTCGGGGACAGCTCCTTATAGCAATCAGCCCCAGCATTTT. Translated: CASSYSGTAPYSNQPQHF.

As to this clonotype: A much larger clonotype is one base distant, so this may be a read error. The chain carries TRBV4-1 and TRBJ1-6; D is unresolved. There are 18 residues in the CDR3. In germline, CDR1 is MGHRA, CDR2 YSYEKL. Trimming removed 5 bases from V and 9 bases from J, with 26 bases in between. CDR3 region: CASSIRELRADGSSPLHF. As DNA, the CDR3 is TGCGCCAGCAGCATAAGAGAACTCCGGGCGGACGGCAGTTCACCCCTCCACTTT.

About this clonotype: The junction differs from germline at one of its ends, possibly a read error. The rearrangement joins TRBV4-2 to TRBJ2-7, with 12 bases identical to TRBD2. This CDR3 comprises 16 residues. Germline CDR1 and CDR2: LGHNA and YNFKEQ. The DNA for the CDR3 is TGTGCCAGCAGCCACGTGACTAGCGGGAGCTCCTGCGAGCAGTACTTC. This translates into CASSHVTSGSSCEQYF.

The CDR3 loop is CASSVGGYSNQPQHF. The CDR3 DNA follows: TGTGCCAGCAGCGTAGGTGGATATAGCAATCAGCCCCAGCATTTT. The chain recombines TRBV9 with TRBJ1-5; D unclear. Trimming removed 0 bases at V and 0 bases at J, with 7 bases between. This CDR3 contains 15 residues. CDR1 is SGDLS and CDR2 is YYNGEE in the germline V gene.

The table lists this clonotype with a few counts. This chain links TRBV27 with TRBJ2-7; 7 bases align to TRBD1. CDR1 and CDR2 from the germline V gene are MNHEY and SMNVEV (reference sequence). This CDR3 is built from 17 residues. The J segment lost 2 bases and the V segment lost 2 bases, leaving 12 bases of the junction unmatched. The CDR3 DNA reads as TGTGCCAGCAGTTTAGGATTAGGGGGCGCTTTACCCTACGAGCAGTACTTC. This sequence encodes CASSLGLGGALPYEQYF.

This clonotype has a count of ten or more. The genes are TRBV14 and TRBJ2-5, with 9 bases that match TRBD1. Per germline, CDR1 SGHDN and CDR2 FVKESK. Germline trimming cut 4 bases from V and 5 bases from J; bases unmatched to any gene: 8. CDR3 length equals 15 residues. Here the CDR3 reads CASSLPGTGLETQYF. The CDR3 nucleotides are TGTGCCAGCAGCCTCCCCGGGACAGGGTTGGAGACCCAGTACTTC.

In the case of this clonotype: This may be a read error: a much more frequent sequence differs by one nucleotide. In DNA, the CDR3 is TGTGCCAGCAGTTACCTAGTGGGGGGCGTCACAGATACGCAGTATTTT. Protein: CASSYLVGGVTDTQYF. V usage is TRBV6-5 and J usage is TRBJ2-3; TRBD1 or TRBD2 may be the D gene (6 bases each). CDR3 length equals 16 residues. Trimming removed 2 bases at V and 2 bases at J, with 14 bases between. Germline-derived CDR1 and CDR2 are MNHEY and SVGAGI.

The table lists this clonotype with a few counts. The rearrangement uses TRBV9 and TRBJ2-3; D is ambiguous. Deletions cut 0 bases from V and 4 bases from J, with 15 bases between. This CDR3 contains 16 residues. Germline lookup yields CDR1 SGDLS and CDR2 YYNGEE. CDR3 coding DNA: TGTGCCAGCAGCGTAGAGGGATGGACGGCGGCAGATACGCAGTATTTT. Translation gives CASSVEGWTAADTQYF.

This clonotype appeared a few times. Here the CDR3 DNA reads TGCAGCACACAGGGAGGATCCATCACAGATACGCAGTATTTT. Translating gives CSTQGGSITDTQYF. V gene TRBV29-1 combines with J gene TRBJ2-3, with D tentatively TRBD1 or TRBD2 (6 bases each). The CDR3 has 14 residues. In germline, CDR1 is SQVTM, CDR2 ANQGSEA. Trimming took off 8 bases at V and 2 bases at J, with 17 bases between the two ends.

This chain connects TRBV3-1 to TRBJ2-1; TRBD2 is a possible D gene (5 bases). Germline assignment: CDR1 LGHDT and CDR2 YNNKEL (reference sequence). Trimming pared 4 bases from V and 10 bases from J, leaving 17 bases between. The CDR3 extends over 14 amino acids. The CDR3 coding sequence is TGTGCCAGCAGCCTAACCCTTTCCGGGAAAGAGCAGTTCTTC. Residues: CASSLTLSGKEQFF.

The chain has TRBV5-6 and TRBJ2-1; maybe TRBD1 (5 bases). V was cut by 2 bases and J by 5 bases, with 8 bases left in between. The germline gives CDR1 SGHDT, CDR2 YYEEEE. The CDR3 is 13 amino acids. CDR3 protein: CASSFTGNNEQFF. The CDR3 DNA reads TGTGCCAGCAGCTTCACAGGAAACAATGAGCAGTTCTTC.

This clonotype was counted only a few times. J is TRBJ1-1 and V is TRBV13, with 8 bases identical to TRBD1. Germline CDR1 PRHDT, CDR2 FYEKMQ (reference sequence). V lost 9 bases to trimming and J lost 0 bases; unmatched junction nucleotides: 6. CDR3 length: 14 amino acids. CDR3 sequence (DNA): TGTGCCAGTGGGGGACAGGAGATGAACACTGAAGCTTTCTTT. Translated: CASGGQEMNTEAFF.

In its sample, this clonotype was seen many times. The chain recombines TRBV7-9 with TRBJ2-1, with 8 positions matching TRBD1. This CDR3 region has 12 residues. The germline V gene has CDR1 SEHNR and CDR2 FQNEAQ (reference sequence). The trim removed 5 bases at V and 8 bases at J, leaving 2 bases unmatched. CDR3 region: CASSRQGYEQFF. The CDR3 DNA sequence: TGTGCCAGCAGCAGACAGGGGTATGAGCAGTTCTTC. The full variable domain, completed using reference TRBV7-9 and TRBJ2-1, is DTGVSQNPRHKITKRGQNVTFRCDPISEHNRLYWYRQTLGQGPEFLTYFQNEAQLEKSRLLSDRFSAERPKGSFSTLEIQRTEQGDSAMYLCASSRQGYEQFFGPGTRLTVL.

The table lists this clonotype with a few counts. The V gene is TRBV7-8, the J gene TRBJ1-1, with unresolved D. Per germline, CDR1 SGHVS and CDR2 FQNEAQ. The V gene lost 1 base and the J gene lost 4 bases, with 13 bases spanning the gap. The CDR3 spans 15 residues. The CDR3: CASSLGGGFGTEAFF. CDR3 DNA sequence: TGTGCCAGCAGCTTAGGCGGAGGGTTCGGCACTGAAGCTTTCTTT.

A remark on this clonotype: A junction boundary mismatches the germline segment, possibly from a read error. The chain combines TRBV5-3 with TRBJ1-1; D ambiguous. TRBV5-3 qualifies as an ORF whose function is uncertain. This CDR3 has 12 residues. CDR3 DNA: TGTGCCAGCAGCTTGGAGGGCAGTGGAGCTTTCTTT. Protein sequence: CASSLEGSGAFF.

Worth noting for this clonotype: A much larger clonotype is one base distant, so this may be a read error. The V and J genes are TRBV11-2 and TRBJ2-1; D gene ambiguous. The V end was cut by 0 bases, the J end by 4 bases, with 13 bases between. The CDR3 runs 16 residues. Per germline, CDR1 SGHAT and CDR2 FQNNGV. The CDR3 here is CASSLETGQRYNEQFF. CDR3 DNA: TGTGCCAGCAGCTTAGAAACTGGCCAAAGGTACAATGAGCAGTTCTTC.

For this clonotype: A single base separates this from a much larger clone, so it may be a read error. The chain combines TRBV6-6 with TRBJ1-5; TRBD1 might be the D (5 bases). From germline, CDR1 is MNHNY and CDR2 SVGAGI (reference sequence). Trimming cost V 4 bases and J 0 bases, with 13 bases left between them. This CDR3 has 16 amino acids. CDR3 nucleotide sequence: TGTGCCAGCAGTTTCGGGGCGGAGGATAGCAATCAGCCCCAGCATTTT. It encodes CASSFGAEDSNQPQHF.